The 18 T cell receptor beta chains given below trace back to one sample, sequenced in a study of cytomegalovirus exposure and HLA in healthy donors. PCR was performed using 60 Vbeta and 13 Jbeta primers. Assay: immunoSEQ multiplex PCR; the TCRdb copy retains only in-frame clones and omits some. Seen here are around 200,000 clones, around 80% observed once, and the top ten hold 0.58%. The sample consisted of PBMCs. The source of these receptors is a woman between 35 and 50 years old in good health and CMV-seronegative.

This sequence joins TRBV7-8 and TRBJ2-7; D remains ambiguous. Germline CDR1 reads SGHVS; CDR2 reads FQNEAQ. Trimming removed 5 bases at V and 4 bases at J, with 9 bases between. The CDR3 sequence is 12 residues long. This chain's CDR3 is CASSEPQYEQYF. The CDR3 DNA follows: TGTGCCAGCAGCGAACCACAGTACGAGCAGTACTTC.

This chain connects TRBV14 to TRBJ2-7; D gene ambiguous. V dropped 3 bases and J dropped 4 bases, with 7 bases sitting between them. The CDR3 has 12 residues. The germline gives CDR1 SGHDN, CDR2 FVKESK. The DNA for the CDR3 is TGTGCCAGCAGCCACGAGGCTTACGAGCAGTACTTC. Translating it yields CASSHEAYEQYF.

The V gene is TRBV27, the J gene TRBJ1-5, with D possibly being TRBD1 (5 bases). This CDR3 comprises 19 residues. Germline V gene data show CDR1 as MNHEY and CDR2 as SMNVEV (reference sequence). Trimming took off 5 bases at V and 1 base at J, with 24 bases between the two ends. As DNA, the CDR3 is TGTGCCAGCAGTCCCCGGGGGGTTGTTGAGGGGACGAGCAATCAGCCCCAGCATTTT. Translated, it gives CASSPRGVVEGTSNQPQHF.

This sequence joins TRBV7-9 and TRBJ2-5, with TRBD1 identical over 7 bases. This CDR3 spans 16 amino acids. After removal of 2 bases from V and 4 bases from J, the junction contained 10 bases not matched to a gene. Looked up from germline, CDR1 is SEHNR and CDR2 is FQNEAQ (reference sequence). For the CDR3, the DNA is TGTGCCAGCAGCTTAAGCGTGAGGGGGCAAGGAGAGACCCAGTACTTC. Its translation is CASSLSVRGQGETQYF.

The rearrangement links TRBV30 to TRBJ2-7; 7 bases are a match to TRBD1. Germline-derived CDR1 and CDR2 are GTSNPN and SVGIG (reference sequence). CDR3 length: 17 residues. Trimming cost V 3 bases and J 2 bases; bases outside gene matches: 16. CDR3 DNA: TGTGCCTGGAGAGGGACCAACGAACAGGGGCGCACCTACGAGCAGTACTTC. This codes for CAWRGTNEQGRTYEQYF. Together with reference TRBV30 and TRBJ2-7, the CDR3 gives the full variable domain: SQTIHQWPATLVQPVGSPLSLECTVEGTSNPNLYWYRQAAGRGLQLLFYSVGIGQISSEVPQNLSASRPQDRQFILSSKKLLLSDSGFYLCAWRGTNEQGRTYEQYFGPGTRLTVT.

This chain links TRBV30 with TRBJ1-3, with 9 bases matching TRBD1. Losses at the gene ends were 4 bases for V and 0 bases for J; bases not matched to a gene: 4. Per germline, CDR1 GTSNPN and CDR2 SVGIG (reference sequence). The CDR3 has 15 residues. The CDR3, as DNA: TGTGCCTGGACCAAGGGACAGGGCTCTGGAAACACCATATATTTT. Its translation is CAWTKGQGSGNTIYF.

This clone was detected only a few times. The chain links TRBV5-1 to TRBJ1-6; D is ambiguous. This CDR3 is built from 14 residues. The germline gives CDR1 SGHRS, CDR2 YFSETQ. The V gene lost 6 bases and the J gene lost 7 bases, with 14 bases spanning the gap. CDR3 nucleotides: TGCGCCAGCACCCCTCTGGGAGCGAATTCACCCCTCCACTTT. Amino acids: CASTPLGANSPLHF.

In this sample, this clone turned up many times. The chain couples TRBV25-1 to TRBJ2-3; maybe TRBD1 (6 bases). The CDR3 totals 15 residues. Germline assignment: CDR1 MGHDK and CDR2 SYGVNS. V lost 2 bases and J 3 bases, leaving 12 bases between the germline ends. The chain's CDR3 is CASSEAQGWTDTQYF. The CDR3 DNA reads as TGTGCCAGCAGTGAAGCACAGGGATGGACAGATACGCAGTATTTT.

This chain joins TRBV6-5 and TRBJ1-1; D call uncertain. This CDR3 has 16 amino acids. Per germline, CDR1 MNHEY and CDR2 SVGAGI. Deletions cut 0 bases from V and 3 bases from J, with 14 bases between. DNA of the CDR3: TGTGCCAGCAGTTACTCGAGTGAGGGCGTAGACACTGAAGCTTTCTTT. Translation gives CASSYSSEGVDTEAFF.

The chain employs TRBV6-5 and TRBJ1-6; 10 nucleotides line up with TRBD1. After removal of 11 bases from V and 8 bases from J, the junction contained 6 bases not matched to a gene. The CDR3 length is 13 residues. Germline V gene sequence: CDR1 MNHEY, CDR2 SVGAGI. The CDR3 sequence: CACRDRGYSPLHF. The CDR3 DNA sequence: TGTGCCTGCCGGGACAGGGGCTATTCACCCCTCCACTTT.

DNA for the CDR3: TGTGCTAAGAACGACAGCGATAGCAATCAGCCCCAGCATTTT. This codes for CAKNDSDSNQPQHF. The J gene is TRBJ1-5, the V gene TRBV6-4, with D tentatively TRBD1 (5 bases). From germline, CDR1 is MRHNA and CDR2 SNTAGT. This CDR3 has 14 amino acids.

This rearrangement joins TRBV6-5 to TRBJ2-7; no reliable D call. Germline assignment: CDR1 MNHEY and CDR2 SVGAGI. With 4 bases removed from V and 2 bases from J, the gap between germline ends came to 15 bases. The CDR3 length is 15 residues. For the CDR3, the DNA is TGTGCCAGCAGTTCCCAACACGACTTCCCCTACGAGCAGTACTTC. Its translation is CASSSQHDFPYEQYF.

The sample holds a few counts of this clone. The chain's CDR3 is CASSWGTSANEQFF. The CDR3, as DNA: TGCGCCAGCAGCTGGGGGACTAGCGCCAATGAGCAGTTCTTC. This rearrangement joins TRBV5-1 to TRBJ2-1, with TRBD2 identical over 10 bases. The CDR3 extends over 14 amino acids. The germline CDR1 and CDR2 sequences are SGHRS and YFSETQ. V lost 3 bases to trimming and J lost 6 bases; unmatched junction nucleotides: 3.

The gene calls are TRBV20-1 and TRBJ1-1; D is unresolved. Germline V gene data show CDR1 as DFQATT and CDR2 as SNEGSKA (reference sequence). This CDR3 has 11 residues. V was cut by 6 bases and J by 4 bases, with 9 bases left in between. The CDR3 loop is CSAFSTTEAFF. DNA for the CDR3: TGCAGTGCGTTTAGCACCACTGAAGCTTTCTTT.

The V call is TRBV29-1, the J call TRBJ1-2; TRBD1 aligns across 10 bases. The CDR3 sequence is 14 residues long. The J segment lost 6 bases and the V segment lost 1 base, leaving 5 bases of the junction unmatched. Germline lookup yields CDR1 SQVTM and CDR2 ANQGSEA. The CDR3 sequence is CSVEAWDRGDGYTF. The CDR3 DNA sequence: TGCAGCGTTGAAGCATGGGACAGGGGCGATGGCTACACCTTC.

In this sample, this clone turned up once. This chain links TRBV7-2 with TRBJ2-3; TRBD2 aligns across 14 bases. The CDR3 runs 15 residues. Germline CDR1 reads SGHTA; CDR2 reads FQGNSA. V was clipped by 2 bases and J by 14 bases; unmatched bases: 9. The CDR3 sequence: CASSLLAGLAGDLYF. The CDR3 bases are TGTGCCAGCAGCTTATTGGCGGGACTAGCGGGGGATCTGTATTTT.

Turning to this clone: This sample includes further DNA sequences coding for the same CDR3. The chain's CDR3 is CASSLPGNTEAFF. Here the CDR3 DNA reads TGTGCCAGCAGCTTACCGGGGAACACTGAAGCTTTCTTT. The chain employs TRBV5-4 and TRBJ1-1; D unresolved. The CDR3 has 13 amino acids. Trimming cost V 2 bases and J 1 base, with 6 bases left between them. CDR1 is SGHNT, CDR2 YYREEE, per germline (reference sequence).

The chain links TRBV11-3 to TRBJ2-3; a possible D gene is TRBD1 (6 bases). The V and J ends lost 6 bases and 2 bases respectively, with 12 bases between them. Germline V lookup: CDR1 SGHNT, CDR2 YENEEA. CDR3 length: 14 amino acids. In DNA, the CDR3 is TGTGCCAGCAGTTCCCGGGACAACACAGATACGCAGTATTTT. This encodes CASSSRDNTDTQYF.